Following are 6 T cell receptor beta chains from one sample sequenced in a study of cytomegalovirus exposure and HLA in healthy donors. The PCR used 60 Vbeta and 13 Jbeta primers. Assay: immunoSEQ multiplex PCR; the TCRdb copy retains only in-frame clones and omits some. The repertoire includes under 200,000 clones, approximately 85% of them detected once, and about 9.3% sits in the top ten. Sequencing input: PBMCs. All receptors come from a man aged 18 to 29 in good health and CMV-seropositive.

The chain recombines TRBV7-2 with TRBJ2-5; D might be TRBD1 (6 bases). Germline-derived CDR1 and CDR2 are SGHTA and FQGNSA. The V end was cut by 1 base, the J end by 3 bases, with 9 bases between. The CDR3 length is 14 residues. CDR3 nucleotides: TGTGCCAGCAGCTTAGGGCAGGGGAAAGAGACCCAGTACTTC. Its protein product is CASSLGQGKETQYF.

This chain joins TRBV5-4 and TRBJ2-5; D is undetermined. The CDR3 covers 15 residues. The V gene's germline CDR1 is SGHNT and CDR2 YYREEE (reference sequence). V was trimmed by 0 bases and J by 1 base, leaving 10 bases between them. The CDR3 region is CASSLVPGSQETQYF. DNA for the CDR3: TGTGCCAGCAGCTTGGTACCGGGTAGCCAAGAGACCCAGTACTTC.

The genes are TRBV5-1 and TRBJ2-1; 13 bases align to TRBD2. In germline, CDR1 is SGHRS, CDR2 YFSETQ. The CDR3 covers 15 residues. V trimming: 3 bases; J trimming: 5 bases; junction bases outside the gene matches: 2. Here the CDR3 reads CASSSGLAGNNEQFF. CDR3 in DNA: TGCGCCAGCAGCTCGGGACTAGCGGGGAACAATGAGCAGTTCTTC.

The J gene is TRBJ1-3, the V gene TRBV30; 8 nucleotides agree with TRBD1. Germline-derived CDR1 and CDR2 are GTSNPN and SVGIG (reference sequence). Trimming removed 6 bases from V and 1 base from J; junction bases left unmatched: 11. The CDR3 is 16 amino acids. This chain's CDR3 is CACSGAGGLSGNTIYF. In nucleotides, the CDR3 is TGTGCCTGCTCGGGGGCAGGGGGCCTTTCTGGAAACACCATATATTTT.

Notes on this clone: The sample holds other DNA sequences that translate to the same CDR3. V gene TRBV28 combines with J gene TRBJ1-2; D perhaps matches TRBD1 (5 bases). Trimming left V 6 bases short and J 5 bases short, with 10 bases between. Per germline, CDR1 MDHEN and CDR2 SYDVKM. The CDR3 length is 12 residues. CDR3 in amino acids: CASSPGTYGYTF. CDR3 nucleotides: TGTGCCAGCAGCCCTGGGACTTATGGCTACACCTTC.

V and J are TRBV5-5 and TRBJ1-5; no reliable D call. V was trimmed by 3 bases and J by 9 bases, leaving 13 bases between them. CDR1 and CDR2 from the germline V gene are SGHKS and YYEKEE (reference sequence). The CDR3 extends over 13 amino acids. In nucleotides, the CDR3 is TGTGCCAGCAGCTCGGGTAGAATTACGCCCCAGCATTTT. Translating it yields CASSSGRITPQHF.